Listed below are T cell receptor beta chains from one sample, sequenced in a study of cytomegalovirus exposure and HLA in healthy donors. Repertoires were generated with immunoSEQ multiplex PCR, while TCRdb's copy carries only in-frame clones and drops some. The sample records under 200,000 clones, about 84% being singletons. Sequenced input: PBMCs. The origin of the receptors is a woman aged 25 to 39 in good health and CMV-seropositive. Each CDR3 is given with its conserved first and last residue. The D gene is left open where the match is weak. Some rows mark clone size as missing; the rest say once, few, many or name a class of expanded clone.

abundance,v_gene,d_gene,j_gene,CDR3aa,CDR3nt
-,TRBV28,-,TRBJ1-2,CASSYRVDYGYTF,TGTGCCAGCAGTTACAGGGTGGACTATGGCTACACCTTC
-,TRBV19,TRBD1,TRBJ1-1,CASSDRDTEAFF,TGTGCCAGTAGTGACAGGGACACTGAAGCTTTCTTT
-,TRBV7-3,TRBD2,TRBJ2-3,CASSLGITGGGADTQYF,TGTGCCAGCAGCTTGGGGATAACGGGAGGAGGCGCAGATACGCAGTATTTT
-,TRBV2,-,TRBJ2-7,CASSDPTARRYEQYF,TGTGCCAGCAGTGACCCGACAGCCAGAAGGTACGAGCAGTACTTC
once,TRBV5-4,TRBD1,TRBJ2-1,CASSQGTGKYNEQFF,TGTGCCAGCAGCCAGGGGACAGGCAAATACAATGAGCAGTTCTTC
-,TRBV12-2,-,TRBJ1-2,CASRLKGADYGYTF,TGTGCAAGTCGCTTGAAGGGGGCGGACTATGGCTACACCTTC
-,TRBV6-1,-,TRBJ1-4,CASSAQGSTNEKLFF,TGTGCCAGCAGTGCCCAGGGCTCAACTAATGAAAAACTGTTTTTT
many,TRBV6-4,-,TRBJ1-1,CASSERGEGSTEAFF,TGTGCCAGCAGTGAACGCGGGGAGGGGAGCACTGAAGCTTTCTTT
-,TRBV7-6,-,TRBJ2-7,CASSGVSGEQYF,TGTGCCAGCAGCGGGGTCTCGGGGGAGCAGTACTTC
-,TRBV28,-,TRBJ1-5,CASSLGGDPYYSNQPQHF,TGTGCCAGCAGTTTAGGAGGGGATCCCTACTATAGCAATCAGCCCCAGCATTTT
-,TRBV5-1,TRBD1,TRBJ2-2,CASSVTGVGASAELFF,TGCGCCAGCAGCGTCACAGGGGTAGGCGCGTCCGCGGAGCTGTTTTTT
-,TRBV6-1,-,TRBJ1-2,CASTGDLMGFYGYTF,TGTGCCAGCACGGGGGACCTTATGGGCTTCTATGGCTACACCTTC
-,TRBV9,TRBD2,TRBJ2-7,CASSVAGTSDYEQYF,TGTGCCAGCAGCGTTGCCGGGACTAGCGACTACGAGCAGTACTTC
-,TRBV28,TRBD2,TRBJ2-7,CASRPSGFYEQYF,TGTGCCAGCAGGCCTAGCGGTTTCTACGAGCAGTACTTC
once,TRBV6-6,-,TRBJ2-1,CASLRAGENEQFF,TGTGCCAGTCTAAGGGCAGGGGAGAATGAGCAGTTCTTC
-,TRBV4-2,TRBD1,TRBJ1-3,CASSQVTGRESGNTIYF,TGTGCCAGCAGCCAAGTGACAGGGAGAGAGTCTGGAAACACCATATATTTT
-,TRBV27,TRBD2,TRBJ2-2,CASKTRTSGEDTGELFF,TGTGCCAGCAAAACACGGACTAGCGGGGAGGACACCGGGGAGCTGTTTTTT
-,TRBV12-5,-,TRBJ2-1,CASGLYVSYNEQFF,TGTGCTAGTGGTTTGTATGTTAGTTACAATGAGCAGTTCTTC
-,TRBV6-5,TRBD1,TRBJ1-2,CASSRDRGRVGYTF,TGTGCCAGCAGTCGAGACAGGGGGCGGGTTGGCTACACCTTC
once,TRBV5-1,TRBD1,TRBJ2-5,CASSWGRGGIRRETQYF,TGCGCCAGCAGCTGGGGGCGAGGGGGCATAAGGAGGGAGACCCAGTACTTC
-,TRBV7-9,TRBD1,TRBJ1-1,CASSSLKASQDRAFF,TGTGCCAGCAGCAGTTTAAAGGCCTCCCAGGACAGGGCTTTCTTT
few,TRBV9,-,TRBJ1-6,CASSLDGDSSYNSPLHF,TGTGCCAGCAGCCTGGACGGCGACAGCTCCTATAATTCACCCCTCCACTTT
-,TRBV7-6,-,TRBJ1-1,CASSLSQRTEAFF,TGTGCCAGCAGCTTATCCCAGAGGACTGAAGCTTTCTTT
-,TRBV9,TRBD2,TRBJ2-3,CASSVVSGGPADTQYF,TGTGCCAGCAGCGTAGTTAGCGGGGGGCCCGCAGATACGCAGTATTTT
few,TRBV5-1,-,TRBJ2-5,CASSLQTGTSQETQYF,TGCGCCAGCAGCTTGCAAACCGGGACATCCCAAGAGACCCAGTACTTC
few,TRBV9,-,TRBJ1-1,CASSVGGVNTEAFF,TGTGCCAGCAGCGTAGGGGGAGTGAACACTGAAGCTTTCTTT
-,TRBV5-1,-,TRBJ2-5,CASSQGDQETQYF,TGCGCCAGCAGCCAAGGGGACCAAGAGACCCAGTACTTC
-,TRBV2,TRBD1,TRBJ2-5,CASSKRRQGAHNGTQYF,TGTGCCAGCAGTAAAAGACGACAGGGGGCCCACAATGGGACCCAGTACTTC
-,TRBV10-3,-,TRBJ2-2,CAARETNTGELFF,TGTGCCGCCCGTGAGACTAACACCGGGGAGCTGTTTTTT
-,TRBV9,TRBD2,TRBJ2-3,CASSVGGRVGTDTQYF,TGTGCCAGCAGCGTAGGTGGGAGGGTAGGCACAGATACGCAGTATTTT
-,TRBV14,-,TRBJ2-3,CASSQDPGRSSTDTQYF,TGTGCCAGCAGCCAAGATCCGGGGAGGAGTAGCACAGATACGCAGTATTTT
-,TRBV10-1,TRBD2,TRBJ2-7,CASTKSGRIYEQYF,TGCGCCAGCACCAAGAGCGGGAGAATCTACGAGCAGTACTTC
-,TRBV19,TRBD1,TRBJ2-3,CASSTSDRGSTDTQYF,TGTGCCAGTAGTACCTCGGACAGGGGGAGCACAGATACGCAGTATTTT
-,TRBV6-1,-,TRBJ2-7,CASSEAGRGSEQYF,TGTGCCAGCAGTGAAGCCGGCAGGGGCAGCGAGCAGTACTTC
once,TRBV19,-,TRBJ1-5,CASSPTQTAYSNQPQHF,TGTGCCAGTAGTCCAACCCAGACAGCATATAGCAATCAGCCCCAGCATTTT
-,TRBV18,-,TRBJ1-1,CASSPPGQTNTEAFF,TGTGCCAGCTCACCCCCAGGACAGACGAACACTGAAGCTTTCTTT
-,TRBV5-1,-,TRBJ2-5,CASSLRVGSQETQYF,TGCGCCAGCAGCTTGCGTGTGGGCAGCCAAGAGACCCAGTACTTC
-,TRBV5-4,-,TRBJ2-7,CASSFRDTSYEQYF,TGTGCCAGCAGCTTTCGGGACACTTCCTACGAGCAGTACTTC
-,TRBV9,-,TRBJ1-1,CASSVNAGNTEAFF,TGTGCCAGCAGCGTAAATGCCGGGAACACTGAAGCTTTCTTT
once,TRBV6-1,-,TRBJ1-1,CASRQGLNTEAFF,TGTGCCAGCAGGCAGGGTTTGAACACTGAAGCTTTCTTT
-,TRBV4-3,-,TRBJ2-1,CASSQKLADYNEQFF,TGCGCCAGCAGCCAAAAACTAGCAGACTACAATGAGCAGTTCTTC
-,TRBV11-2,-,TRBJ2-3,CASSLVGVRGSQYF,TGTGCCAGCAGCTTAGTGGGGGTCAGGGGTTCGCAGTATTTT
-,TRBV9,-,TRBJ2-1,CASSVAIYNEQFF,TGTGCCAGCAGCGTAGCTATCTACAATGAGCAGTTCTTC
-,TRBV6-5,TRBD1,TRBJ1-1,CASSYSMTGDTEAFF,TGTGCCAGCAGTTACTCAATGACAGGGGACACTGAAGCTTTCTTT
once,TRBV7-2,-,TRBJ1-1,CASSLEANTEAFF,TGTGCCAGCAGCTTAGAAGCCAACACTGAAGCTTTCTTT
-,TRBV2,TRBD1,TRBJ1-1,CATLRTGGTEAFF,TGTGCCACCCTCCGGACAGGGGGCACTGAAGCTTTCTTT
-,TRBV7-3,-,TRBJ1-1,CASSLPPRNTEAFF,TGTGCCAGCAGCCTCCCCCCTCGGAACACTGAAGCTTTCTTT
-,TRBV2,TRBD2,TRBJ2-1,CASSPSGRAWQFF,TGTGCCAGCAGTCCTAGCGGGAGGGCTTGGCAGTTCTTC
few,TRBV11-2,-,TRBJ2-1,CASSPGRSSYNEQFF,TGTGCCAGCAGCCCAGGTCGTAGCTCCTACAATGAGCAGTTCTTC
few,TRBV6-5,-,TRBJ1-4,CASSYSGQSGEKLFF,TGTGCCAGCAGTTACTCAGGACAGTCAGGAGAAAAACTGTTTTTT
-,TRBV28,TRBD1,TRBJ1-2,CASSLQGAHSGYTF,TGTGCCAGCAGTCTACAGGGGGCGCATAGCGGCTACACCTTC
once,TRBV5-1,-,TRBJ1-4,CASSLGGRHEKLFF,TGCGCCAGCAGCTTGGGGGGGCGGCATGAAAAACTGTTTTTT
-,TRBV11-2,-,TRBJ2-2,CASSLFRTGELFF,TGTGCCAGCAGCTTATTCAGGACCGGGGAGCTGTTTTTT
once,TRBV6-6,TRBD1,TRBJ2-1,CASRPGTGWSEQFF,TGTGCCAGCAGACCCGGGACAGGGTGGAGTGAGCAGTTCTTC
few,TRBV25-1,-,TRBJ2-1,CASRRYNEQFF,TGTGCCAGCAGGAGATATAATGAGCAGTTCTTC
-,TRBV28,TRBD1,TRBJ1-2,CASSPVQGANYGYTF,TGTGCCAGCAGTCCTGTTCAGGGGGCCAACTATGGCTACACCTTC
-,TRBV19,TRBD1,TRBJ2-1,CASSGQVLSEQFF,TGTGCCAGTAGTGGACAGGTTCTGAGTGAGCAGTTCTTC
-,TRBV6-5,TRBD2,TRBJ2-3,CASSLTGLTSDTQYF,TGTGCCAGCAGCCTGACGGGACTAACCTCAGATACGCAGTATTTT
few,TRBV19,-,TRBJ1-2,CASSGSGRIPGYTF,TGTGCCAGTAGTGGTTCGGGGAGGATCCCTGGCTACACCTTC